Below are 14 T cell receptor beta chains sequenced from a single sample in a study of radiotherapy plus CTLA-4 blockade in lung cancer. The assay was immunoSEQ multiplex PCR, and TCRdb's table has in-frame clones only and misses some. The table shows about 120,000 clones, with 81% occurring only once. The material sequenced was peripheral blood, taken from a patient treated with radiotherapy plus ipilimumab. These receptors came from a human donor with non-small cell lung cancer that progressed on radiotherapy plus ipilimumab. Some clones in this sample may be carry-over from other donors' samples.

The CDR3 loop is CSVERGAGEKLFF. In DNA form, the CDR3 reads TGCAGCGTTGAGCGGGGGGCGGGCGAAAAACTGTTTTTT. V usage is TRBV29-1 and J usage is TRBJ1-4; a weak D match, TRBD1 (6 bases). Germline assignment: CDR1 SQVTM and CDR2 ANQGSEA. This CDR3 spans 13 amino acids. Trimming took off 3 bases at V and 8 bases at J, with 13 bases between the two ends.

As regards this clone: This sample includes further DNA sequences coding for the same CDR3. V is TRBV2 and J is TRBJ2-1; no reliable D call. This CDR3 region has 11 residues. Trimming took 2 bases from V and 12 from J, leaving 8 bases between them. Per the germline V gene, CDR1 is SNHLY and CDR2 is FYNNEI. For the CDR3, the DNA is TGTGCCAGCAGTGAAAAGCCGGCGCAGTTCTTC. Its protein is CASSEKPAQFF. Combining the CDR3 with reference TRBV2 and TRBJ2-1 gives the whole variable domain EPEVTQTPSHQVTQMGQEVILRCVPISNHLYFYWYRQILGQKVEFLVSFYNNEISEKSEIFDDQFSVERPDGSNFTLKIRSTKLEDSAMYFCASSEKPAQFFGPGTRLTVL.

The J gene is TRBJ1-5, the V gene TRBV12-5; D is ambiguous. V lost 2 bases and J 3 bases, leaving 2 bases between the germline ends. The germline V gene encodes CDR1 LGHNT and CDR2 FRNRAP. CDR3 length: 12 residues. DNA for the CDR3: TGTGCTAGTGGTTTGAACAATCAGCCCCAGCATTTT. Translation gives CASGLNNQPQHF.

The genes are TRBV5-4 and TRBJ2-3; TRBD2 matches 8 bases. CDR3 length: 16 amino acids. The trim removed 6 bases at V and 3 bases at J, leaving 12 bases unmatched. Germline CDR1 and CDR2: SGHNT and YYREEE (reference sequence). The CDR3: CASTHTSGGRTDTQYF. As DNA, the CDR3 is TGTGCCAGCACACATACGAGCGGGGGCCGAACAGATACGCAGTATTTT.

The table lists this clone with a few counts. The chain carries TRBV6-5 and TRBJ2-7; 8 nucleotides line up with TRBD1. V lost 10 bases to trimming and J lost 5 bases; unmatched junction nucleotides: 7. The CDR3 extends over 12 amino acids. Germline-derived CDR1 and CDR2 are MNHEY and SVGAGI. The CDR3, as DNA: TGTGCCACCAGGGGGCGCTTGCACGAGCAGTACTTC. Its translation: CATRGRLHEQYF.

This clone was picked up a small number of times. The chain carries TRBV7-9 and TRBJ1-4; maybe TRBD1 (6 bases). Deletions cut 2 bases from V and 8 bases from J, with 12 bases between. The CDR3 is made up of 14 amino acids. Germline values: CDR1 SEHNR, CDR2 FQNEAQ (reference sequence). The CDR3 DNA follows: TGTGCCAGCAGCTTACAACGGGGGGGCGAAAAACTGTTTTTT. It specifies CASSLQRGGEKLFF.

This chain connects TRBV6-4 to TRBJ2-3; 7 bases match TRBD2. Trimming removed 2 bases from V and 6 bases from J; junction bases left unmatched: 5. The CDR3 is 14 residues long. Per germline, CDR1 MRHNA and CDR2 SNTAGT. DNA for the CDR3: TGTGCCAGCAGTGACGGCGGTAGCGGGGATACGCAGTATTTT. This gives the protein CASSDGGSGDTQYF.

V gene TRBV9 combines with J gene TRBJ2-3; 8 nucleotides agree with TRBD1. V lost 3 bases to trimming and J lost 4 bases; unmatched junction nucleotides: 4. Germline lookup yields CDR1 SGDLS and CDR2 YYNGEE. The CDR3 spans 14 residues. Here the CDR3 reads CASSARTGPDTQYF. Here the CDR3 DNA reads TGTGCCAGCAGCGCCCGGACAGGGCCAGATACGCAGTATTTT.

The chain joins TRBV7-9 to TRBJ1-2; D is unclear. Germline values: CDR1 SEHNR, CDR2 FQNEAQ (reference sequence). Trimming shortened V by 5 bases and J by 4 bases, and 14 bases separated the two germline ends. The CDR3 has 14 amino acids. The chain's CDR3 is CASSPHAGGYGYTF. DNA for the CDR3: TGTGCCAGCAGCCCACACGCGGGAGGCTATGGCTACACCTTC.

This clone was seen a handful of times. CDR3 region: CATGQGPNSPLHF. The CDR3 region has the DNA TGTGCCACCGGACAGGGGCCTAATTCACCCCTCCACTTT. The rearrangement links TRBV5-6 to TRBJ1-6; 9 bases match TRBD1. This CDR3 is built from 13 residues. The V gene end was trimmed by 9 bases and the J gene end by 6 bases; junction bases not matched to a gene: 4. CDR1 SGHDT and CDR2 YYEEEE come from the germline V gene.

The V gene is TRBV9, the J gene TRBJ2-1, with unresolved D. The CDR3 runs 14 residues. V shed 3 bases and J shed 4 bases, with 11 bases lying between them. CDR1 SGDLS and CDR2 YYNGEE come from the germline V gene. As DNA, the CDR3 is TGTGCCAGCAGCGCATATCAGATATACAATGAGCAGTTCTTC. The encoded protein is CASSAYQIYNEQFF.

Turning to this clone: Other DNA sequences from this sample encode an identical CDR3 as well. The J gene is TRBJ1-1, the V gene TRBV6-5, with 10 bases identical to TRBD1. Germline assignment: CDR1 MNHEY and CDR2 SVGAGI. Trimming took 2 bases from V and 6 from J; bases not matched to a gene: 0. CDR3 length equals 13 residues. CDR3 nucleotides: TGTGCCAGCAGTTACGGGACAGGGGCTGAAGCTTTCTTT. The encoded protein is CASSYGTGAEAFF.

Only one count was recorded for this clone. The V and J genes are TRBV4-1 and TRBJ2-3; 8 nucleotides align to TRBD2. V shed 4 bases, J shed 4 bases, and the junction held 7 bases outside the gene matches. This CDR3 has 15 residues. Germline lookup yields CDR1 MGHRA and CDR2 YSYEKL. Here the CDR3 DNA reads TGCGCCAGCAGCCGCGGTAGCGGGGAGGCAGATACGCAGTATTTT. Its translation: CASSRGSGEADTQYF.

This clone was seen only once. CDR3 in amino acids: CASSYYTGSGQYF. The CDR3 nucleotides are TGTGCCAGCAGTTACTACACCGGGAGTGGCCAGTACTTC. This chain links TRBV6-5 with TRBJ2-5; TRBD2 is a possible D gene (6 bases). The CDR3 extends over 13 amino acids. The V end was cut by 1 base, the J end by 10 bases, with 13 bases between. Germline CDR1 and CDR2: MNHEY and SVGAGI.